These T cell receptor beta chains were read from a single sample in a study of T cells of healthy individuals. TCRdb re-derived calls from the 5' RACE reads in MiXCR, one entry per CDR3 protein. The top ten clones hold about 9% of a sample with about 41,000 distinct CDR3 sequences, more than 4.5% of them seen once. The receptors were sampled from a human donor in good health. Each CDR3 is given with its conserved first and last residue. Each record gives: clone size, V gene, J gene, D gene, CDR3 DNA, CDR3 protein. The D gene is left open where the match is weak. Clone size is shown for a subset of rows, as once, few, many or a class of expanded clone.

many	TRBV7-2	TRBJ2-7	.	TGTGCCAGCAGCGTCAGGGAAGCCTACGAGCAGTACTTC	CASSVREAYEQYF
many	TRBV4-3	TRBJ1-5	TRBD1	TGCGCCAGCAGCCAGGGGACAGGGACGCAGCCCCAGCATTTT	CASSQGTGTQPQHF
many	TRBV6-5	TRBJ2-7	.	TGTGCCAGCAGTTACACTGAAGGGGGCTACGAGCAGTACTTC	CASSYTEGGYEQYF
many	TRBV7-2	TRBJ1-1	.	TGTGCCAGCAGCTTTAGATGGGACACTGAAGCTTTCTTT	CASSFRWDTEAFF
many	TRBV19	TRBJ2-1	TRBD1	TGTGCCAGTAACCGACAGGGGGCAATTTACAATGAGCAGTTCTTC	CASNRQGAIYNEQFF
many	TRBV20-1	TRBJ1-2	.	TGCAGTGCAACGACAGGAACCAACTATGGCTACACCTTC	CSATTGTNYGYTF
.	TRBV14	TRBJ2-1	.	TGTGCCAGCAGCCAAGAAGGCGGTCAGGGGGGAGTTGAGGAGCAGTTCTTC	CASSQEGGQGGVEEQFF
many	TRBV20-1	TRBJ2-7	TRBD1	TGCAGTGCTCAGGACAGGGGATCAGTTGCGCACGAGCAGTACTTC	CSAQDRGSVAHEQYF
many	TRBV20-1	TRBJ2-1	TRBD1	TGCAGTGCTAGTGGGGACAGGGGAAGGTTGGGCAATGAGCAGTTCTTC	CSASGDRGRLGNEQFF
many	TRBV6-5	TRBJ1-2	.	TGTGCCAGCAGTTACCATAGAGAAGGAGGCTACACCTTC	CASSYHREGGYTF
.	TRBV27	TRBJ2-7	.	TGTGCCAGCAGTTCTGCGGAGTTCTCCTACGAGCAGTACTTC	CASSSAEFSYEQYF
.	TRBV2	TRBJ2-1	.	TGTGCCAGCAGTGTTGTAGGGGGAGTCGATGAGCAGTTCTTC	CASSVVGGVDEQFF
many	TRBV7-6	TRBJ2-1	.	TGTGCCAGCAGCCCAGACAGCCTTCCGAGGGATGAGCAGTTCTTC	CASSPDSLPRDEQFF
many	TRBV20-1	TRBJ2-7	.	TGCAGTGCTAGAGATCCGGGCAGGTCCTCCTACGAGCAGTACTTC	CSARDPGRSSYEQYF
many	TRBV14	TRBJ2-5	.	TGTGCCAGCAGCCGAGGGGGGGAGACCCAGTACTTC	CASSRGGETQYF
.	TRBV12-5	TRBJ1-5	.	TGTGCTAGTGGGGACCAACAGGACTCCAATAGCAATCAGCCCCAGCATTTT	CASGDQQDSNSNQPQHF
few	TRBV11-2	TRBJ2-1	.	TGTGCCAGCAGCCCCATGGGGGGCCCCTACAATGAGCAGTTCTTC	CASSPMGGPYNEQFF
many	TRBV11-3	TRBJ2-1	TRBD1	TGTGCCAGCAGCTCTCCGGGACAGGGCTACAATGAGCAGTTCTTC	CASSSPGQGYNEQFF
.	TRBV7-6	TRBJ1-2	.	TGTGCCAGCAGCCGAAAAAAAGAGTATGGCTACACCTTC	CASSRKKEYGYTF
many	TRBV3-2	TRBJ2-1	.	TGTGCCAGCGTTCTCTTACGGCTCCCAAATGAGCAGTTCTTC	CASVLLRLPNEQFF
many	TRBV30	TRBJ2-7	TRBD1	TGTGCCTGGACTCATCAGGGGGCCTACGAGCAGTACTTC	CAWTHQGAYEQYF
many	TRBV6-6	TRBJ2-7	.	TGTGCCAGCAGTTACGGAGGGACAAACTACGAGCAGTACTTC	CASSYGGTNYEQYF
many	TRBV12-3/TRBV12-4	TRBJ1-2	TRBD1	TGTGCCAGCAGTTTAGGACAGGGATATCGTGGCTACACCTTC	CASSLGQGYRGYTF
many	TRBV7-2	TRBJ2-3	TRBD2	TGTGCCAGCAGCCTGGGACTAGCCCCAGATACGCAGTATTTT	CASSLGLAPDTQYF
.	TRBV27	TRBJ1-4	TRBD1	TGTGCCAGCAGTTTCTGGACCCCACAGGGGGCGTTTAATGAAAAACTGTTTTTT	CASSFWTPQGAFNEKLFF
many	TRBV5-1	TRBJ1-5	.	TGCGCCAGCAGCTTGGATGGGGGGGCAAATCAGCCCCAGCATTTT	CASSLDGGANQPQHF
many	TRBV7-6	TRBJ2-1	TRBD2	TGTGCCAGCAGCTTTATAGCGGGAGCGTACAATGAGCAGTTCTTC	CASSFIAGAYNEQFF
many	TRBV29-1	TRBJ2-7	.	TGCAGCGTTGATTTCTGTATAGGGGGGTGCCCCTACGAGCAGTACTTC	CSVDFCIGGCPYEQYF
many	TRBV18	TRBJ2-3	TRBD2	TGTGCCAGCTCACCACCACTAGCGGGGGCAGATACGCAGTATTTT	CASSPPLAGADTQYF
many	TRBV4-2	TRBJ2-7	.	TGTGCCAGCAGCCAAGATCTTTCAGGGGGGAGTAGAGTCGAGCAGTACTTC	CASSQDLSGGSRVEQYF
many	TRBV5-1	TRBJ2-5	TRBD1	TGCGCCAGCGGTCGACAGGGCCAACAAGAGACCCAGTACTTC	CASGRQGQQETQYF
.	TRBV5-8	TRBJ1-5	.	TGTGCCAGCAGCCCCGTGGGCGGCATTTATAGCAATCAGCCCCAGCATTTT	CASSPVGGIYSNQPQHF
many	TRBV4-2	TRBJ1-2	TRBD1	TGTGCCAGCAGCCTCGCACAGGGGGCTATTAACTATGGCTACACCTTC	CASSLAQGAINYGYTF
many	TRBV7-6	TRBJ2-2	.	TGTGCCAGCAGCTTAGAGACAGCCACCGGGGAGCTGTTTTTT	CASSLETATGELFF
many	TRBV7-8	TRBJ2-5	.	TGTGCCAGCACCCCTAGCGAGACCCAGTACTTC	CASTPSETQYF
.	TRBV28	TRBJ1-1	.	TGTGCCAGCAGCCTGACAGGTTTCACTGAAGCTTTCTTT	CASSLTGFTEAFF
.	TRBV14	TRBJ2-5	.	TGTGCCAGCAGCCAAGAATCCATTAGAGAGACCCAGTACTTC	CASSQESIRETQYF